One sample yielded the 14 T cell receptor beta chains listed below, sequenced in a study of cytomegalovirus exposure and HLA in healthy donors (dated by TCRdb to between 2016 and 2019). Library construction relied on the immunoSEQ multiplex PCR assay. Held by TCRdb, this immuneACCESS table contains in-frame sequences only and omits some clones. Under half of the omission traces to an unresolved V gene where checked; the cause of the rest is unknown. The sample data list a few hundred thousand clones, and 90% of these were observed just once. Of the sample, more than 0.35% falls within the top ten clones. The sequencing sample was made of PBMCs. The receptors come from a woman between 18 and 29 years old in good health and CMV-seronegative.

J is TRBJ2-5 and V is TRBV18, with D tentatively TRBD1 (5 bases). The CDR3 has 13 residues. Germline V lookup: CDR1 KGHSH, CDR2 LQKENI. V was cut by 4 bases and J by 1 base, with 7 bases left in between. The CDR3: CASSLTAQETQYF. The CDR3 nucleotides are TGTGCCAGCTCACTGACAGCCCAAGAGACCCAGTACTTC.

J is TRBJ1-3 and V is TRBV19; weak D call: TRBD1 (6 bases). The CDR3 spans 14 residues. V was trimmed by 4 bases and J by 2 bases, leaving 9 bases between them. CDR1 is LNHDA and CDR2 is SQIVND in the germline V gene (reference sequence). The CDR3 nucleotides are TGTGCCAGTAGTACGAGGGGGACTGGAAACACCATATATTTT. Translation: CASSTRGTGNTIYF.

The chain couples TRBV9 to TRBJ2-5; no clear D gene. The germline V gene has CDR1 SGDLS and CDR2 YYNGEE. V was trimmed by 0 bases and J by 5 bases, leaving 8 bases between them. The length of the CDR3 is 13 residues. In DNA, the CDR3 is TGTGCCAGCAGCGTAGATAGCCTGGAGACCCAGTACTTC. It translates to CASSVDSLETQYF.

This chain connects TRBV10-3 to TRBJ2-5, with a tentative D call TRBD2 (7 bases). CDR1 ENHRY and CDR2 SYGVKD come from the germline V gene. The CDR3 runs to 17 residues. Between the trimmed V and J ends, which lost 0 bases and 3 bases, there was a span of 17 bases. CDR3 sequence reads: CAISESRGGGRKETQYF. Here the CDR3 DNA reads TGTGCCATCAGTGAGTCGCGAGGGGGGGGGCGTAAAGAGACCCAGTACTTC.

The V call is TRBV5-5, the J call TRBJ1-5, with a weak D call TRBD1 (5 bases). Germline loops: CDR1 SGHKS, CDR2 YYEKEE (reference sequence). V dropped 0 bases and J dropped 9 bases, with 13 bases sitting between them. CDR3 length: 14 amino acids. In DNA, the CDR3 is TGTGCCAGCAGCTTGGAGTCTGGGGGGATGCCCCAGCATTTT. Encoded protein: CASSLESGGMPQHF. Using reference TRBV5-5 and TRBJ1-5 for the parts outside the CDR3, the full variable domain is DAGVTQSPTHLIKTRGQQVTLRCSPISGHKSVSWYQQVLGQGPQFIFQYYEKEERGRGNFPDRFSARQFPNYSSELNVNALLLGDSALYLCASSLESGGMPQHFGDGTRLSIL.

This rearrangement joins TRBV25-1 to TRBJ1-4; the D gene is possibly TRBD1 (5 bases). Trimming left V 4 bases short and J 4 bases short, with 16 bases between. This CDR3 has 16 residues. In germline, CDR1 is MGHDK, CDR2 SYGVNS. The CDR3 sequence is CASSVMGGRLNEKLFF. Here the CDR3 DNA reads TGTGCCAGCAGTGTTATGGGGGGACGGCTTAATGAAAAACTGTTTTTT.

The chain links TRBV21-1 to TRBJ2-1; the table's D call TRBD2 went unverified against the DNA. TRBV21-1 has pseudogene status. CDR3 length: 14 amino acids. The CDR3 coding sequence is TGTGCCAGCAGCAAAGGGGGACGAGCGGGTGAGCAGTTCTTC. Translation gives CASSKGGRAGEQFF.

The V call is TRBV19, the J call TRBJ2-7; the D gene is possibly TRBD1 (6 bases). Trimming cost V 6 bases and J 3 bases, with 18 bases left between them. This CDR3 is 15 amino acids long. The germline V gene encodes CDR1 LNHDA and CDR2 SQIVND (reference sequence). This chain's CDR3 is CASSPETGSHYEQYF. The CDR3 nucleotides read TGTGCCAGTAGCCCCGAAACAGGGTCGCACTACGAGCAGTACTTC.

The chain has TRBV7-2 and TRBJ2-1; 10 bases map to TRBD2. Germline trimming cut 1 base from V and 8 bases from J; bases unmatched to any gene: 8. The CDR3 loop spans 16 amino acids. Germline V CDR1 and CDR2: SGHTA, FQGNSA. The DNA of the CDR3 is TGTGCCAGCAGCTTAGTAGCGGGGGGTCTTAGTTATGAGCAGTTCTTC. This translates into CASSLVAGGLSYEQFF.

V is TRBV7-2 and J is TRBJ2-5; 13 nucleotides match TRBD2. The CDR3 length is 16 residues. Trimming took 4 bases from V and 4 from J; bases not matched to a gene: 6. In germline, CDR1 is SGHTA, CDR2 FQGNSA. CDR3 loop: CASSWTSGGFVETQYF. The CDR3 DNA follows: TGTGCCAGCAGCTGGACTAGCGGGGGTTTTGTAGAGACCCAGTACTTC.

In its sample, this clone was seen once. The V call is TRBV4-1, the J call TRBJ2-3; D ambiguous. Trimming pared 1 base from V and 0 bases from J, leaving 5 bases between. This CDR3 spans 14 amino acids. CDR1 is MGHRA and CDR2 is YSYEKL in the germline V gene. The CDR3 is CASSQGQSTDTQYF. CDR3 DNA: TGCGCCAGCAGCCAAGGACAAAGCACAGATACGCAGTATTTT.

This clone was seen a single time. The chain uses TRBV30 and TRBJ2-5; 8 bases match TRBD2. Germline V gives CDR1 GTSNPN, CDR2 SVGIG (reference sequence). Germline trimming cut 2 bases from V and 5 bases from J; bases unmatched to any gene: 10. This CDR3 has 15 residues. CDR3 DNA sequence: TGTGCCTGGAGTTCCCCCCGGGGGGGCTCGGAGACCCAGTACTTC. Its translation: CAWSSPRGGSETQYF.

V gene TRBV6-5 combines with J gene TRBJ1-6; a possible D gene is TRBD1 (5 bases). Germline V lookup: CDR1 MNHEY, CDR2 SVGAGI. The CDR3 has 14 amino acids. Trimming left V 5 bases short and J 6 bases short, with 11 bases between. The CDR3 DNA is TGTGCCAGCAGTCAGGGCTTTTTTAATTCACCCCTCCACTTT. Its protein product is CASSQGFFNSPLHF.

This clone was found once. The rearrangement joins TRBV5-1 to TRBJ2-5, with D possibly being TRBD2 (7 bases). V was clipped by 0 bases and J by 5 bases, with 14 bases between them. CDR3 length: 15 residues. The V gene's germline CDR1 is SGHRS and CDR2 YFSETQ. As DNA, the CDR3 is TGCGCCAGCAGCTTGGCGGTCGGGGGGCCGGAGACCCAGTACTTC. It codes for CASSLAVGGPETQYF.